The TCR beta chain under discussion was sequenced for a study of T cells in Graves' hyperthyroidism and ophthalmopathy. Uncontrolled infection, other autoimmune disease, pregnancy or lactation excluded patients. Each diagnosis was grounded in clinical symptoms, serum thyroxine and TRAb, thyroid ultrasound, and orbital computed tomography. Around 9.8 ml fresh peripheral blood yielded the PBMCs. This clonotype was observed many times. The antigen is not known. Trimming left V 2 bases short and J 2 bases short, with 10 bases between. This CDR3 spans 14 amino acids. Germline CDR1 is MDHEN and CDR2 is SYDVKM. Study-wide points: Ophthalmopathy prediction by the model preceded onset by a median about 6.5 months.

Authors of the study amplified TCR beta CDR3 regions from RNA transcripts. Using the HTBI primer set, a first-round RT-PCR was run on the TCR CDR3. Using its own MiXCR run on the multiplex PCR reads, TCRdb lists one record per CDR3 protein. This table has about 290,000 distinct CDR3 sequences, approximately 12% appearing once. The specimen was blood. The source is a woman aged 25 to 39 with Graves' hyperthyroidism that later progressed to Graves' ophthalmopathy. V and J are TRBV28 and TRBJ2-7, with D perhaps TRBD1 or TRBD2 (5 bases each). CDR3 region: CASSLGLGPYEQYF. The CDR3 DNA follows: TGTGCCAGCAGTTTAGGTCTGGGACCCTACGAGCAGTACTTC.